The clone carrying this T cell receptor (beta chain) has just a few counts. The antigen is unknown. The sample originates from a study of T cells in localized non-small cell lung cancer. This CDR3 is 16 amino acids long. V lost 5 bases to trimming and J lost 0 bases; unmatched junction nucleotides: 5. Germline CDR1 and CDR2: MNHGY and SAAAGT. Profiled with immunoSEQ multiplex PCR; TCRdb holds only in-frame clones, not every one. The table has approximately 3,600 clones, roughly a quarter seen once. General study points: As only one tumor region underwent sequencing, heterogeneity remains possible. Uninvolved adjacent lung showed higher T cell clonality than tumor. Turning up in adjacent lung were a median roughly 62 of the top 100 tumor clones. A raised T cell density in blood coincided with lengthier overall survival.

The chain recombines TRBV6-8 with TRBJ1-5; 9 bases match TRBD1. Sequenced here: lung tumor tissue, sampled before any cancer treatment. The sequence derives from a woman between 35 and 70 years old with stage I lung adenocarcinoma. This chain's CDR3 is CASSGQGRASNQPQHF. The DNA for the CDR3 is TGTGCCAGCAGTGGACAGGGGAGGGCTAGCAATCAGCCCCAGCATTTT.